Sequencing of this T cell receptor beta chain was carried out in a study of beta chain features in type 1 diabetes. Findings and caveats of the study: Naive, central memory and Treg TCRB repertoires seemed to resemble each other more closely in patients than they did in healthy donors.

This clone has only a few counts. Antigen unknown. Every isolated RNA sample was fully reverse transcribed, so sequencing captured expressed TCRB transcripts. TCRdb's copy holds only in-frame clones and misses some; the assay was immunoSEQ multiplex PCR. The table lists 130,000 to 150,000 clones, about 7% of them singletons. The CDR3 is made up of 14 amino acids. This clonotype was sampled from a woman in her twenties or thirties in good health. The material sequenced was central memory CD4+ T cells from blood. The chain combines TRBV21-1 with TRBJ2-5; TRBD2 is the table's D call and was not checked against the DNA. TRBV21-1 is a documented pseudogene. The CDR3 region has the DNA TGTGCCAGCAGCCCACGGGGGGAGGAAGAGACCCAGTACTTC. It codes for CASSPRGEEETQYF.